A single sample is the source of the 24 T cell receptor beta chains below, sequenced in a study of CD8+ T cells in alopecia areata. RNA, once extracted, was reverse transcribed into cDNA for use as the sequencing template. Repertoires were generated with immunoSEQ multiplex PCR, while TCRdb's copy carries only in-frame clones and drops some. This table has over 110,000 clones, about 47% appearing once. The sequenced sample was CD4+ T cells sorted from blood, obtained at week 0. The origin of the receptors is a human donor with alopecia areata.

As to this clone: Other DNA sequences in the same sample also yield this CDR3. The chain combines TRBV18 with TRBJ1-1; the D gene is possibly TRBD1 (5 bases). The CDR3 has 14 amino acids. The V end was cut by 1 base, the J end by 1 base, with 7 bases between. CDR1 KGHSH and CDR2 LQKENI come from the germline V gene. The CDR3 spells CASSPQQGNTEAFF. Here the CDR3 DNA reads TGTGCCAGCTCACCACAGCAGGGGAACACTGAAGCTTTCTTT.

To note about this clone: At one of its ends the junction is not consistent with the germline gene, which may arise from a read error. V usage is TRBV2 and J usage is TRBJ2-1; possible D gene TRBD2, 5 bases. Germline CDR1 is SNHLY and CDR2 is FYNNEI. This CDR3 has 14 residues. The CDR3 DNA reads TGTGCCAGCAGGGAAGGAGGCTCCTACAATGAGCAGTTCTTC. Its protein product is CASREGGSYNEQFF.

In this sample, this clone turned up once. The chain uses TRBV29-1 and TRBJ2-1; 9 bases map to TRBD2. Germline CDR1 reads SQVTM; CDR2 reads ANQGSEA. This CDR3 spans 14 amino acids. V was pared by 6 bases and J by 7 bases, with 10 bases of the junction left unmatched. CDR3 in amino acids: CSVPGGRGLNEQFF. Here the CDR3 DNA reads TGCAGCGTCCCTGGCGGGAGGGGGTTGAATGAGCAGTTCTTC.

V and J are TRBV28 and TRBJ1-2, with D tentatively TRBD1 (6 bases). V was shortened by 3 bases and J by 4 bases, with 9 bases between the two germline ends. The CDR3 loop spans 13 amino acids. The germline V gene encodes CDR1 MDHEN and CDR2 SYDVKM. DNA of the CDR3: TGTGCCAGCAGTTTTAGCAGGGGCTATGGCTACACCTTC. Translated, it gives CASSFSRGYGYTF.

The chain carries TRBV29-1 and TRBJ1-1, with D hard to call. CDR3 length: 12 residues. V was cut by 3 bases and J by 5 bases, with 10 bases left in between. Germline CDR1 reads SQVTM; CDR2 reads ANQGSEA. CDR3 sequence: CSVETERTEAFF. The CDR3 bases are TGCAGCGTTGAGACGGAACGAACTGAAGCTTTCTTT.

This clone occurred a few times. The chain couples TRBV5-4 to TRBJ2-7, with D tentatively TRBD1 or TRBD2 (6 bases each). CDR1 and CDR2 (germline): SGHNT, YYREEE (reference sequence). The length of the CDR3 is 16 residues. V lost 4 bases and J lost 5, with 22 bases in between. The CDR3 DNA is TGTGCCAGCAGCGGATCCGTGGTCAGGGGACTCGACGAGCAGTACTTC. Translating it yields CASSGSVVRGLDEQYF.

Only one count was recorded for this clone. The chain couples TRBV15 to TRBJ2-7; the D is unclear. The germline CDR1 and CDR2 sequences are LNHNV and YYDKDF (reference sequence). Between the trimmed V and J ends, which lost 0 bases and 6 bases, there was a span of 12 bases. The CDR3 totals 14 residues. Written as DNA, the CDR3 is TGTGCCACCAGCAGAGATCGGGCTTCCCTCGAGCAGTACTTC. It specifies CATSRDRASLEQYF. The full variable domain, its missing parts supplied by reference TRBV15 and TRBJ2-7, is DAMVIQNPRYQVTQFGKPVTLSCSQTLNHNVMYWYQQKSSQAPKLLFHYYDKDFNNEADTPDNFQSRRPNTSFCFLDIRSPGLGDTAMYLCATSRDRASLEQYFGPGTRLTVT.

This clone was seen only a few times. For the CDR3, the DNA is TGTGCCAGCAGCTTCCTTTGGGATCAGCCCCAGCATTTT. Residues: CASSFLWDQPQHF. The rearrangement uses TRBV5-5 and TRBJ1-5; D not certain. In germline, CDR1 is SGHKS, CDR2 YYEKEE (reference sequence). V was shortened by 2 bases and J by 5 bases, with 8 bases between the two germline ends. This CDR3 is built from 13 residues.

CDR3 amino acids: CASSQGTGDETQYF. CDR3 in DNA: TGTGCCAGCAGCCAGGGGACAGGGGACGAGACCCAGTACTTC. The chain is built from TRBV7-9 and TRBJ2-5; 10 bases are a match to TRBD1. The trim removed 5 bases at V and 5 bases at J, leaving 5 bases unmatched. The V gene's germline CDR1 is SEHNR and CDR2 FQNEAQ (reference sequence). The CDR3 runs to 14 residues.

This clone was detected only a few times. The chain uses TRBV9 and TRBJ1-5; D remains ambiguous. The CDR3 extends over 15 amino acids. In germline, CDR1 is SGDLS, CDR2 YYNGEE. Trimming removed 0 bases at V and 0 bases at J, with 7 bases between. The CDR3: CASSVGDLSNQPQHF. For the CDR3, the DNA is TGTGCCAGCAGCGTAGGGGATCTTAGCAATCAGCCCCAGCATTTT.

As concerns this clone: One end of the junction varies from germline; a read error may be responsible. The chain carries TRBV6-6 and TRBJ1-1; tentatively, D is TRBD1 (5 bases). This CDR3 is built from 15 residues. Germline CDR1 is MNHNY and CDR2 is SVGAGI (reference sequence). Here the CDR3 reads CAISEHRPQGTEAFF. The CDR3 DNA is TGTGCCATCAGTGAGCACAGGCCCCAGGGCACTGAAGCTTTCTTT.

This clone was observed a handful of times. The V call is TRBV5-1, the J call TRBJ2-1; the match to TRBD1 covers 8 bases. The CDR3 consists of 16 residues. The V gene's germline CDR1 is SGHRS and CDR2 YFSETQ. With V trimmed by 1 base and J by 2 bases, 5 bases remained unmatched. CDR3 sequence (DNA): TGCGCCAGCAGCTTGTGGGGGACAGGCACCTACAATGAGCAGTTCTTC. As protein: CASSLWGTGTYNEQFF.

The table lists this clone with a few counts. The chain is built from TRBV28 and TRBJ2-1, with D tentatively TRBD1 or TRBD2 (5 bases each). Trimming stripped 7 bases from V and 6 bases from J, with 19 bases between. Germline loops: CDR1 MDHEN, CDR2 SYDVKM. The CDR3 is 15 amino acids. DNA for the CDR3: TGTGCCAGCACCCTGGGGGTCGGCCCTTCCAATGAGCAGTTCTTC. This encodes CASTLGVGPSNEQFF.

V usage is TRBV5-1 and J usage is TRBJ2-2, with TRBD1 matching over 8 bases. Germline V gives CDR1 SGHRS, CDR2 YFSETQ. This CDR3 has 13 residues. J was trimmed by 13 bases and V by 2 bases; bases with no gene match: 7. This chain's CDR3 is CASSFAGQGVLFF. DNA of the CDR3: TGCGCCAGCAGCTTTGCAGGACAGGGTGTGCTGTTTTTT.

The genes are TRBV7-2 and TRBJ1-2; 11 bases agree with TRBD1. V lost 0 bases, J lost 6 bases, and 3 bases stayed unmatched. The CDR3 has 15 residues. From germline, CDR1 is SGHTA and CDR2 FQGNSA. Here the CDR3 reads CASSLAWDRGNGYTF. The CDR3 DNA sequence: TGTGCCAGCAGCTTAGCATGGGACAGGGGGAATGGCTACACCTTC. The full variable domain, with the rest looked up from reference TRBV7-2 and TRBJ1-2, is GAGVSQSPSNKVTEKGKDVELRCDPISGHTALYWYRQSLGQGLEFLIYFQGNSAPDKSGLPSDRFSAERTGGSVSTLTIQRTQQEDSAVYLCASSLAWDRGNGYTFGSGTRLTVV.

This chain links TRBV30 with TRBJ2-7; 11 nucleotides align to TRBD2. The germline CDR1 and CDR2 sequences are GTSNPN and SVGIG (reference sequence). The V gene end was trimmed by 2 bases and the J gene end by 6 bases; junction bases not matched to a gene: 9. The CDR3 has 15 amino acids. CDR3 nucleotides: TGTGCCTGGAGTATTGGGACTAGCGGCCCCATCGAGCAGTACTTC. Residues: CAWSIGTSGPIEQYF.

This clone was seen a handful of times. The chain has TRBV6-5 and TRBJ1-2, with D possibly being TRBD1 (5 bases). Trimming stripped 2 bases from V and 4 bases from J, with 8 bases between. The CDR3 spans 13 residues. Germline assignment: CDR1 MNHEY and CDR2 SVGAGI. The CDR3 sequence is CASSYRQGYGYTF. The CDR3 DNA reads TGTGCCAGCAGTTACCGGCAGGGCTATGGCTACACCTTC.

This rearrangement joins TRBV27 to TRBJ2-1; the match to TRBD1 covers 8 bases. The CDR3 is 16 residues long. CDR1 and CDR2 from the germline V gene are MNHEY and SMNVEV (reference sequence). V lost 5 bases and J lost 7; bases outside the gene matches: 13. This chain's CDR3 is CASSLPGQGSRNEQFF. CDR3 DNA sequence: TGTGCCAGCAGTCTACCAGGACAGGGAAGTAGAAATGAGCAGTTCTTC.

This sequence joins TRBV4-1 and TRBJ1-5; no definite D call. Germline V gene data show CDR1 as MGHRA and CDR2 as YSYEKL. V gave up 0 bases and J gave up 6 bases, with 12 bases separating them. The CDR3 covers 15 residues. CDR3 sequence: CASSQDGRARQPQHF. DNA of the CDR3: TGCGCCAGCAGCCAAGATGGAAGGGCTCGTCAGCCCCAGCATTTT.

This clone was observed a few times. The chain employs TRBV28 and TRBJ1-1; D not resolved. Trimming stripped 6 bases from V and 4 bases from J, with 15 bases between. Germline CDR1 MDHEN, CDR2 SYDVKM. This CDR3 has 14 amino acids. Here the CDR3 reads CASRTIGEVTEAFF. The CDR3 region has the DNA TGTGCCAGCAGGACAATTGGGGAGGTCACTGAAGCTTTCTTT.

This chain connects TRBV30 to TRBJ2-2, with 10 bases identical to TRBD2. CDR1 and CDR2 (germline): GTSNPN, SVGIG (reference sequence). The CDR3 totals 16 residues. The ends lost 4 bases at V and 4 bases at J; junction bases unmatched: 9. In nucleotides, the CDR3 is TGTGCCTGGACCAAAGCGGGAGGGCCAGTCACCGGGGAGCTGTTTTTT. This sequence encodes CAWTKAGGPVTGELFF.

The chain links TRBV30 to TRBJ1-2, with 7 positions matching TRBD1. The CDR3 has 16 residues. The trim removed 5 bases at V and 4 bases at J, leaving 16 bases unmatched. CDR1 and CDR2 (germline): GTSNPN, SVGIG (reference sequence). CDR3 in DNA: TGTGCCTGGGAGGAAATTGGGAACAGGGGCGCCTATGGCTACACCTTC. Protein product: CAWEEIGNRGAYGYTF.

There are a few counts of this clone. The chain is built from TRBV5-4 and TRBJ1-1; 8 bases are shared with TRBD1. J gave up 3 bases and V 4 bases, and 8 bases lay outside the gene matches. This CDR3 has 15 amino acids. Germline V lookup: CDR1 SGHNT, CDR2 YYREEE (reference sequence). CDR3 DNA sequence: TGTGCCAGCAGCCCTCGACAGGGGAGGTACACTGAAGCTTTCTTT. Translated: CASSPRQGRYTEAFF. Filled out from reference TRBV5-4 and TRBJ1-1, the complete variable domain reads ETGVTQSPTHLIKTRGQQVTLRCSSQSGHNTVSWYQQALGQGPQFIFQYYREEENGRGNFPPRFSGLQFPNYSSELNVNALELDDSALYLCASSPRQGRYTEAFFGQGTRLTVV.

Judged by abundance, this clone is medium-sized. J is TRBJ2-1 and V is TRBV5-1; the D gene is possibly TRBD1 (6 bases). V was cut by 4 bases and J by 6 bases, with 20 bases left in between. Germline V gene sequence: CDR1 SGHRS, CDR2 YFSETQ. The CDR3 consists of 16 residues. The CDR3: CASSITTGSGVNEQFF. CDR3 coding DNA: TGCGCCAGCAGCATCACTACAGGGTCTGGTGTCAATGAGCAGTTCTTC.